The present T cell receptor (beta chain) was sequenced within a study of blood T cell repertoires in COVID-19. CDR3 length: 14 residues. V was pared by 5 bases and J by 1 base, with 11 bases between. Germline V gene sequence: CDR1 SGHTA, CDR2 FQGNSA. The authors' processing: By means of reference gene primer amplification, nucleated cell counts were estimated. Libraries were prepared by immunoSEQ multiplex PCR; TCRdb keeps only in-frame clonotypes and omits some of them. V, J and clone size were drawn from that table, and D and trimming were deduced from the DNA. The sample yields 75,000 to 95,000 clones, around nine tenths seen once.

The chain employs TRBV7-2 and TRBJ1-1; the D gene is possibly TRBD1 (6 bases). The sample comprised peripheral blood. This receptor was taken from a woman over 75 with acute or convalescent COVID-19. CDR3 protein: CASSRPGQNTEAFF. CDR3 nucleotides: TGTGCCAGCAGCCGTCCGGGACAGAACACTGAAGCTTTCTTT.